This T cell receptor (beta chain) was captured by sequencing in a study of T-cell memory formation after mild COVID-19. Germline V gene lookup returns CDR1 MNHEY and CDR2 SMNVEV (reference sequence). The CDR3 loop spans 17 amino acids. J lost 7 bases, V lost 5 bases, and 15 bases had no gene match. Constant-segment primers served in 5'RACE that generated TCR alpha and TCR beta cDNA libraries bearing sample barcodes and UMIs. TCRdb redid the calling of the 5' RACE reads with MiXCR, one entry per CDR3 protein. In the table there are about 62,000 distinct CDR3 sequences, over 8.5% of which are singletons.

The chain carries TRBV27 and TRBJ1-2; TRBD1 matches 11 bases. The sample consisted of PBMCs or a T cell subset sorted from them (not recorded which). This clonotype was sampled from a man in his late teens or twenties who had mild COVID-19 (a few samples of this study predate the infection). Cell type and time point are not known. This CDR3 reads CASSLTGTGGLLSGYTF. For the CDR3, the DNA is TGTGCCAGCAGTCTTACCGGGACAGGGGGTCTTTTAAGTGGCTACACCTTC.